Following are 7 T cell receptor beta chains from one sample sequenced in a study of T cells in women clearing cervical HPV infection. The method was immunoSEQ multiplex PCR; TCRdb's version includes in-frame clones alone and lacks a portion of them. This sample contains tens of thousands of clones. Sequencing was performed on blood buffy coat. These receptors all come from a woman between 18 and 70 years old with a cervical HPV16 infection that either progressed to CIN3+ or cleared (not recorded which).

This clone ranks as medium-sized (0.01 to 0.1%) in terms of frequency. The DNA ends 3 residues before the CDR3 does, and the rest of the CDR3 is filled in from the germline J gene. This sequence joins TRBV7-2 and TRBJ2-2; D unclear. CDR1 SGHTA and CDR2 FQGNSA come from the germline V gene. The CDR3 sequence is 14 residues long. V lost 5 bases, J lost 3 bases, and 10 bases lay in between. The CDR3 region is CASSPIRDTGELFF. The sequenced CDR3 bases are TGTGCCAGCAGCCCGATTCGGGACACCGGGGAG.

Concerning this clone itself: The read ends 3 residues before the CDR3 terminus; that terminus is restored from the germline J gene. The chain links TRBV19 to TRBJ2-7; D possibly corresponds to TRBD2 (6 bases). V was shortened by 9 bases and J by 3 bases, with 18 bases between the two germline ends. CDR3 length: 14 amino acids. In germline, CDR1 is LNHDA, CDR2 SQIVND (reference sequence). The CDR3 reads CASPSGEKDYEQYF. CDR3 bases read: TGTGCCAGCCCCTCGGGGGAAAAGGACTACGAG.

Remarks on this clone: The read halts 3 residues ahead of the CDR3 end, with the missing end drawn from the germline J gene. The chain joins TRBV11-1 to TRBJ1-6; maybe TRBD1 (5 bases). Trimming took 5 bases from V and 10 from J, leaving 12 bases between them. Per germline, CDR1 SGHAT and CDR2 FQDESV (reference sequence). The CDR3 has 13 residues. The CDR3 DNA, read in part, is TGTGCCAGCAGCCGGGGGAGAGAATCACCC. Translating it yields CASSRGRESP. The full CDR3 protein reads CASSRGRESPLHF. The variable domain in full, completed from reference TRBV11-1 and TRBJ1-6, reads EAEVAQSPRYKITEKSQAVAFWCDPISGHATLYWYRQILGQGPELLVQFQDESVVDDSQLPKDRFSAERLKGVDSTLKIQPAELGDSAMYLCASSRGRESPLHFGNGTRLTVT.

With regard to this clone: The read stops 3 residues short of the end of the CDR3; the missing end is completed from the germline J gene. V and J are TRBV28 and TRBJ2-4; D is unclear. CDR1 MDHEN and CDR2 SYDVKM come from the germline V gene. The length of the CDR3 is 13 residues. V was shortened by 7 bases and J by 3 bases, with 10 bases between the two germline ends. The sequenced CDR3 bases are TGTGCCAGCACCCATCAGGACAAAAACATT. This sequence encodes CASTHQDKNI. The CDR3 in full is CASTHQDKNIQYF.

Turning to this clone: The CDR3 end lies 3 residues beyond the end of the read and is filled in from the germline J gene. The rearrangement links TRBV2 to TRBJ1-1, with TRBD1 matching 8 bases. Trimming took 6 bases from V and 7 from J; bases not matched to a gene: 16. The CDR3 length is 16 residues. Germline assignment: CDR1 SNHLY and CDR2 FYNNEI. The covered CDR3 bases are TGTGCCAGCAGCGATGGACAGGGCGGGGAAATCGATGAA. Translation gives CASSDGQGGEIDE. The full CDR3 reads CASSDGQGGEIDEAFF.

Incomplete CDR3 DNA: TGCAGTGCTAGTAGAGCTAGCTCCTACAATGAG. Translation: CSASRASSYNE. The CDR3, in full, reads CSASRASSYNEQFF. The chain employs TRBV20-1 and TRBJ2-1, with unresolved D. The CDR3 end is not reached by the read, which stops 3 residues before it; the germline J gene fills it in. CDR3 length equals 14 residues. From germline, CDR1 is DFQATT and CDR2 SNEGSKA (reference sequence). The germline V and J ends were trimmed by 3 bases and 0 bases, with 9 bases remaining between them.

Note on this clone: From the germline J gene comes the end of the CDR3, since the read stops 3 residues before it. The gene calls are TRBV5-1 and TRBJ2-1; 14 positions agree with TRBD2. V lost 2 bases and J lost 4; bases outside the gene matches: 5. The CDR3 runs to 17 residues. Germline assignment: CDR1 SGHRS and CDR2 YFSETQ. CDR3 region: CASSFMGLAGVYNEQFF. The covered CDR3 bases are TGCGCCAGCAGCTTTATGGGACTAGCGGGAGTATACAATGAG.